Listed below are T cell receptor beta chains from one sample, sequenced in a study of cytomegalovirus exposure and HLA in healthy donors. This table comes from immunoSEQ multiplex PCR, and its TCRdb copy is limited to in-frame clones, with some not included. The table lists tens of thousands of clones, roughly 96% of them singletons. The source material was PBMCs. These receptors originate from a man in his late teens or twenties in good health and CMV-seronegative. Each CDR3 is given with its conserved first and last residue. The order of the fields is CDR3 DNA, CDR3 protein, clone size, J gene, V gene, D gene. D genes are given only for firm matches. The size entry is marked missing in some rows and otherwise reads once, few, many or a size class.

TGCGCCAGCAGGACTAGCGGGCCTCGGGAGACCCAGTACTTC CASRTSGPRETQYF - TRBJ2-5 TRBV5-1 TRBD2
TGTGCCACCAGCAGAGAACTGACAGTATACAATGAGCAGTTCTTC CATSRELTVYNEQFF - TRBJ2-1 TRBV15 -
TGTGCCAGCAGCTTATATAGGGACAGGGCAACTAATGAAAAACTGTTTTTT CASSLYRDRATNEKLFF - TRBJ1-4 TRBV7-9 TRBD1
TGCGCCAGCAGCCAGGGGACAGGCTTCTACGAGCAGTACTTC CASSQGTGFYEQYF - TRBJ2-7 TRBV4-1 TRBD1
TGTGCCATCGCGGCCAGCAACTATGGCTACACCTTC CAIAASNYGYTF - TRBJ1-2 TRBV10-3 -
TGTGCCAGCAGGGGGGACAGGGCCATCGACACTGAAGCTTTCTTT CASRGDRAIDTEAFF - TRBJ1-1 TRBV28 TRBD1
TGTGCCAGCAGCGCCACCGGGACAGGGGGTTCACCCCTCCACTTT CASSATGTGGSPLHF - TRBJ1-6 TRBV7-8 TRBD1
TGTGCCAGCAGTTCGCCCGGGACTAGCGGGAAGAATGAGCAGTTCTTC CASSSPGTSGKNEQFF - TRBJ2-1 TRBV27 TRBD2
TGCGCCAGCAGGGCGGATGAAAAACTGTTTTTT CASRADEKLFF - TRBJ1-4 TRBV10-2 -
TGTGCCAGCAGCATCAACTCGGGACTAGCGGGAGTGTCGAAAGATACGCAGTATTTT CASSINSGLAGVSKDTQYF - TRBJ2-3 TRBV7-2 TRBD2
TGCAGCGGGGACAGGATCAACACTGAAGCTTTCTTT CSGDRINTEAFF - TRBJ1-1 TRBV29-1 TRBD1
TGCGCCAGCAGGCTTGCCCCGACGCAGGCCACTGAAGCTTTCTTT CASRLAPTQATEAFF - TRBJ1-1 TRBV5-1 -
TGCGCCAGCAGCCTCCGGACTAGCGGGAGATATCAAGAGACCCAGTACTTC CASSLRTSGRYQETQYF - TRBJ2-5 TRBV4-1 TRBD2
TGTGCCAGCAGGGAACAGGGGGGCACAGATACGCAGTATTTT CASREQGGTDTQYF - TRBJ2-3 TRBV13 TRBD1
TGTGCCAGCAGCCCAGGGGACGGTGGCTACACCTTC CASSPGDGGYTF - TRBJ1-2 TRBV14 -
TGTGCCAGCAGCTTACCGTCTTACAATGAGCAGTTCTTC CASSLPSYNEQFF - TRBJ2-1 TRBV7-6 -
TGTGCCAGCAGTGATGCCAGGAGCACAGATACGCAGTATTTT CASSDARSTDTQYF - TRBJ2-3 TRBV2 -
TGTGCCAGCAGTTACGATGCAGGGGGCGAAAAACTGTTTTTT CASSYDAGGEKLFF - TRBJ1-4 TRBV6-6 TRBD1
TGTGCCAGCAGTTTATCCGCTCTGGCAGGGGGCGCGAGCGGCTACACCTTC CASSLSALAGGASGYTF - TRBJ1-2 TRBV27 TRBD1
TGTGCCAGCAGCCGGGGACAGGATGATGGCTACACCTTC CASSRGQDDGYTF - TRBJ1-2 TRBV6-6 TRBD1
TGCGCCAGCAGCCTTCTAGGACACCATAGCAATCAGCCCCAGCATTTT CASSLLGHHSNQPQHF once TRBJ1-5 TRBV4-1 -
TGTGCCAGCAGTTCTGTGGGCTTGAACACTGAAGCTTTCTTT CASSSVGLNTEAFF - TRBJ1-1 TRBV27 -
TGCACCAGCAGCCATGGTTCAGGGTTCACTGAAGCTTTCTTT CTSSHGSGFTEAFF - TRBJ1-1 TRBV1 -
TGTGCCAGCAGCGTTCAGGGGGCGAGTGAGCAGTACTTC CASSVQGASEQYF once TRBJ2-7 TRBV14 TRBD1
TGCGCCAGCAGCCCTACTAGCGCGACCTACAATGAGCAGTTCTTC CASSPTSATYNEQFF once TRBJ2-1 TRBV4-1 TRBD2
TGTGCCATCAGTGAGGAGGTGAGCTCTGGAAACACCATATATTTT CAISEEVSSGNTIYF - TRBJ1-3 TRBV10-3 -
TGTGCCAGCAGCGTAGGGGGACAGGCCTCTGGAAACACCATATATTTT CASSVGGQASGNTIYF - TRBJ1-3 TRBV9 TRBD1
TGCGCCAGCAGCTTTTCGTCTCTCTCTGGGGCCAACGTCCTGACTTTC CASSFSSLSGANVLTF - TRBJ2-6 TRBV5-1 -
TGTGCCAGCAGCTGGGACAGGCTCGGCCAAGACTCTTATGGCTACACCTTC CASSWDRLGQDSYGYTF once TRBJ1-2 TRBV5-4 TRBD1
TGTGCCAGCAGCCAATTAGCGGGAGGAGTTACAGATACGCAGTATTTT CASSQLAGGVTDTQYF - TRBJ2-3 TRBV7-9 TRBD2
TGTGCCAGCAGCCACCAGGGACAGGGAAACACTGAAGCTTTCTTT CASSHQGQGNTEAFF - TRBJ1-1 TRBV4-2 TRBD1
TGTGCCAGCAGTTTTCGGGGGAACACTGAAGCTTTCTTT CASSFRGNTEAFF - TRBJ1-1 TRBV28 -
TGTGCCAGCAGTTTTAAGGGGTCCCACGAGCAGTACTTC CASSFKGSHEQYF - TRBJ2-7 TRBV27 -
TGTGCCAGCTCACCGTCTGTGGAGGCACCGAACACCGGGGAGCTGTTTTTT CASSPSVEAPNTGELFF - TRBJ2-2 TRBV18 -
TGTGCCAGCAGCCGAGTGCCAGCGGCCTACGAGCAGTACTTC CASSRVPAAYEQYF - TRBJ2-7 TRBV5-4 -
TGTGCCAGCAGTGTCCATCCGGGACAGGAAGGTGGTGGCTACACCTTC CASSVHPGQEGGGYTF - TRBJ1-2 TRBV6-4 TRBD1
TGCGCCAGCAGCCAAGAAGGCGGGACTAGCGTAGAGACCCAGTACTTC CASSQEGGTSVETQYF - TRBJ2-5 TRBV4-1 TRBD2
TGTGCCAGCAGAGAAGGAATGGGGGGGCTAGGGGACATTCAGTACTTC CASREGMGGLGDIQYF - TRBJ2-4 TRBV6-1 -
TGTGCCAGCAGTCCCTACACAGGGGCCTCATACAATGAGCAGTTCTTC CASSPYTGASYNEQFF - TRBJ2-1 TRBV27 TRBD1
TGTGCCATCAGTGGGGGGGACCGAAGCACAGATACGCAGTATTTT CAISGGDRSTDTQYF - TRBJ2-3 TRBV10-3 -
TGCGCCAGCAGTTCCGACAGAAGCTATAATTCACCCCTCCACTTT CASSSDRSYNSPLHF - TRBJ1-6 TRBV10-2 -
TGCGCCAGCAGCTTAGGGGAACCCTACAATGAGCAGTTCTTC CASSLGEPYNEQFF - TRBJ2-1 TRBV5-1 -
TGCAGCGTTGTCTTGGCCCGACTAGCGGGCCACGAGCAGTACTTC CSVVLARLAGHEQYF - TRBJ2-7 TRBV29-1 TRBD2
TGTGCCAGCACCCTCTTTTCAGGGCTGAACACCGGGGAGCTGTTTTTT CASTLFSGLNTGELFF - TRBJ2-2 TRBV19 -
TGTGCCAGCAGTTCGGGGACAGGCCACTACAATGAGCAGTTCTTC CASSSGTGHYNEQFF - TRBJ2-1 TRBV27 TRBD1
TGTGCCAGCAGCTTTGCGGGAGGCAACGAGCAGTACTTC CASSFAGGNEQYF - TRBJ2-7 TRBV5-4 TRBD2
TGTGCCAGCAGCTCGAGCGGGAGGAGGATGGACATTCAGTACTTC CASSSSGRRMDIQYF - TRBJ2-4 TRBV7-9 TRBD2
TGTGCCAGCAGGACACGGCCCTCCTACGAGCAGTACTTC CASRTRPSYEQYF - TRBJ2-7 TRBV9 -
TGTGCCAGCGGACTAGCGGGACTCTTCGAGCAGTACTTC CASGLAGLFEQYF once TRBJ2-7 TRBV7-9 TRBD2
TGCGCCAGCAGCCAAGGGCAAGCGTTGGCCAATGAGCAGTTCTTC CASSQGQALANEQFF - TRBJ2-1 TRBV4-1 -